Included here is one T cell receptor (beta chain) sequence, with context. Amplification used 60 Vbeta primers and 13 Jbeta primers. Clones were sequenced by immunoSEQ multiplex PCR, and TCRdb holds only the in-frame ones, with some missing. The profile shows about 140,000 clones, just under 90% of them singletons. This specimen belongs to a study of cytomegalovirus exposure and HLA in healthy donors. About the study: An analysis done earlier identified 95 million to 140 million unique TCR beta sequences from about 180 million T cells.

The CDR3 totals 16 residues. Trimming removed 0 bases from V and 0 bases from J, with 8 bases in between. Germline V gene sequence: CDR1 SGHVS, CDR2 FNYEAQ. Every donor was a healthy person donating bone marrow. The chain is built from TRBV7-6 and TRBJ2-2; D might be TRBD2 (5 bases). This sequence was found in a woman aged 25 to 39 in good health and CMV-seronegative. The source material was PBMCs. The CDR3 DNA follows: TGTGCCAGCAGCTTAGCGCCTAGCCCGAACACCGGGGAGCTGTTTTTT. Amino acid sequence: CASSLAPSPNTGELFF.